This note documents a single T cell receptor (beta chain) sequence. Its cognate antigen has yet to be identified. One base away there is no much larger clone; base qualities are not given. CDR1 MDHEN and CDR2 SYDVKM were looked up in the germline V gene. Reading from cysteine to phenylalanine, the CDR3 counts 19 amino acids. Only the CDR3 portion is preserved as DNA: 57 bases, with reading frame beginning at the first base. V is cut back by 3 bases and J by 4 bases, with 10 bases in the junction unmatched. ICON enrollment began in the first half of 2016, and the last patient was enrolled in 2018. A subcohort of around 77 patients provided fresh tumor and matched uninvolved tissue for in-depth immune analyses, with TCR sequencing among those analyses. DNA for TCR sequencing was isolated from bulk tissue, and no cell sorting was done. The data were taken from a study of tumor-infiltrating lymphocytes in localized non-small cell lung cancer (dated by TCRdb to about 2021). For context, the study as a whole: Several histologies were represented in the cohort, which also included both smokers and never-smokers as well as patients whose samples were collected after neoadjuvant chemotherapy. In total, the ICON cohort consisted of some 160 surgical patients with localized non-small cell lung cancer who had their tumors resected. Resected tumor tissue and uninvolved lung tissue described as non-adjacent to the tumor were contributed by each patient, with both tissues obtained from the same patient. A total of approximately 56 patients were included in the paired tumor versus uninvolved lung comparison of immunoSEQ T-cell fraction. TCR sequencing was one of several integrated assays, alongside flow cytometry, multiplex immunofluorescence, RNA-seq, exome sequencing and proteomics, applied to the same patients. Study-level results and caveats: Because assay coverage varied across patients depending on available tissue quantity, TCR sequencing was performed for only a subset of the cohort. Because different assays used different pieces of the same tissue, intratumor heterogeneity could not be separated from technical variation. No association of tumor T-cell fraction from TCR sequencing with recurrence-free survival was found (p = 0.61). No difference in TCR-derived T-cell fraction was observed between the flow cytometry-defined immunotypes IM1 (good prognosis) and IM2 (poor prognosis). In line with immunofluorescence CD3 counts, TCRbeta sequencing supported higher T cell infiltration in tumors compared with uninvolved lung tissue.

The immunoSEQ assay used for TCR sequencing gave the T-cell fraction in both tumor and uninvolved lung tissue. The authors' pipeline ran thus. For survival analysis, patients were divided into high (upper tertile) and low (lower two tertiles) T-cell fraction groups, which were compared by log-rank test. Paired tumor versus uninvolved lung differences in T-cell fraction were tested with a signed-rank test. Here the immuneACCESS table is served through TCRdb, limited to in-frame sequences with V and J called. Missing clones are a known gap in these copies; in checked studies unresolved V genes cover under half, and the rest lacks a known reason. V, J and clone size are taken as reported in that table, and D and trimming were inferred from the DNA itself. The sample profile shows about 16,000 clones; around 75% of them were found once. The top ten clonotypes cover 9.1% of the sample.

The sequencing sample was made of lung tumor tissue. The V gene is TRBV28 and the J gene is TRBJ2-1; a stretch of 15 junction bases matches TRBD2. This receptor was identified in a human donor with non-small cell lung cancer. CDR3 loop: CASSFSPGTSGRFYNEQFF. The nucleotide sequence is TGTGCCAGCAGTTTTTCCCCCGGGACTAGCGGGAGGTTTTACAATGAGCAGTTCTTC.